The clone carrying this TCR beta chain came up many times. This sample is drawn from a study of blood T cell repertoires in COVID-19. Study-wide background: Researchers got acute and convalescent COVID-19 samples from the United States, Italy and Spain. T cells, B-cell-depleted T cells, or PBMCs supplied cDNA or gDNA.

CDR3 length: 14 residues. The ends lost 5 bases at V and 9 bases at J; junction bases unmatched: 6. CDR1 is SGHDN, CDR2 FVKESK, per germline. Original analysis: Estimation of nucleated cell counts was performed using reference gene primer amplification. Using immunoSEQ multiplex PCR, the repertoire was profiled, and TCRdb retains in-frame clones only, with some absent. That table furnishes V, J and clone size, whereas the DNA furnished D and trimming. Of some 95,000 clones listed, under 85% are singletons. The V gene is TRBV14, the J gene TRBJ2-1; 11 bases line up with TRBD2. The sequence was obtained from a man in his 70s with acute or convalescent COVID-19. The specimen sequenced was peripheral blood. The CDR3 sequence is CASSLLAGVREQFF. The CDR3 DNA is TGTGCCAGCAGCTTACTAGCGGGAGTTCGTGAGCAGTTCTTC.